This T cell receptor (beta chain) was sequenced in a study of T cell repertoires in cytomegalovirus infection. TCRdb called the reads again in MiXCR, with one record for every CDR3 protein. Of some 450,000 distinct CDR3 sequences detected, 31% appear once; the ten largest clones hold roughly 15%. The sample holds a few counts of this clonotype. The origin of this receptor is a human donor in good health (CMV status not recorded). Some clones in this sample may be carry-over from other donors' samples. Sequences were obtained from PBMCs.

CDR3 DNA sequence: TGTGCCAGCAGTTCATATCGAGATACGCAGTATTTT. The encoded protein is CASSSYRDTQYF. This chain joins TRBV6-2 or TRBV6-3 and TRBJ2-3; D is undetermined. Trimming removed 4 bases from V and 5 bases from J, with 7 bases in between. This CDR3 has 12 amino acids. Germline assignment: CDR1 MNHEY and CDR2 SVGEGT.